This record covers a single T cell receptor (beta chain). V was clipped by 2 bases and J by 4 bases; unmatched bases: 2. This CDR3 has 14 residues. CDR1 MNHEY and CDR2 SVGAGI come from the germline V gene. The data were taken from a study of cytomegalovirus exposure and HLA in healthy donors. 60 Vbeta and 13 Jbeta primers were used in PCR. Profiled with immunoSEQ multiplex PCR; TCRdb holds only in-frame clones, not every one. The sample has around 200,000 clones, approximately 80% seen once; the top ten hold roughly 1.6%. This TCR was sampled from a middle-aged man in good health and CMV-seronegative. The sample comprised PBMCs. The chain couples TRBV6-5 to TRBJ1-1; 9 bases match TRBD1. The CDR3 sequence: CASSYQQGATEAFF. CDR3 sequence (DNA): TGTGCCAGCAGTTACCAACAGGGGGCCACTGAAGCTTTCTTT.